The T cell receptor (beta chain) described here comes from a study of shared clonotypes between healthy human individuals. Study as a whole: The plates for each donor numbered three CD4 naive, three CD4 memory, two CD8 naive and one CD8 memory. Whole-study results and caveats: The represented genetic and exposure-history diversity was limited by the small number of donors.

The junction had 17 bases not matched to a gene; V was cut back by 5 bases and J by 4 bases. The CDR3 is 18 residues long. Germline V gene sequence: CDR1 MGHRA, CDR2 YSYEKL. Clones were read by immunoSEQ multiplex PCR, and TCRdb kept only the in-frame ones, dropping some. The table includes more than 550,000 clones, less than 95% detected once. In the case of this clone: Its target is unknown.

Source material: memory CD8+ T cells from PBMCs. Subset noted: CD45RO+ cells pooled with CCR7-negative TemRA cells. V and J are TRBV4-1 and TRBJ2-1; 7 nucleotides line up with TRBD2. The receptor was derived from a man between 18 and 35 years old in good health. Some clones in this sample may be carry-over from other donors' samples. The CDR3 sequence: CASSGGGKAGTLYNEQFF. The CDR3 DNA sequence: TGCGCCAGCAGCGGAGGAGGAAAAGCGGGGACCCTTTACAATGAGCAGTTCTTC.